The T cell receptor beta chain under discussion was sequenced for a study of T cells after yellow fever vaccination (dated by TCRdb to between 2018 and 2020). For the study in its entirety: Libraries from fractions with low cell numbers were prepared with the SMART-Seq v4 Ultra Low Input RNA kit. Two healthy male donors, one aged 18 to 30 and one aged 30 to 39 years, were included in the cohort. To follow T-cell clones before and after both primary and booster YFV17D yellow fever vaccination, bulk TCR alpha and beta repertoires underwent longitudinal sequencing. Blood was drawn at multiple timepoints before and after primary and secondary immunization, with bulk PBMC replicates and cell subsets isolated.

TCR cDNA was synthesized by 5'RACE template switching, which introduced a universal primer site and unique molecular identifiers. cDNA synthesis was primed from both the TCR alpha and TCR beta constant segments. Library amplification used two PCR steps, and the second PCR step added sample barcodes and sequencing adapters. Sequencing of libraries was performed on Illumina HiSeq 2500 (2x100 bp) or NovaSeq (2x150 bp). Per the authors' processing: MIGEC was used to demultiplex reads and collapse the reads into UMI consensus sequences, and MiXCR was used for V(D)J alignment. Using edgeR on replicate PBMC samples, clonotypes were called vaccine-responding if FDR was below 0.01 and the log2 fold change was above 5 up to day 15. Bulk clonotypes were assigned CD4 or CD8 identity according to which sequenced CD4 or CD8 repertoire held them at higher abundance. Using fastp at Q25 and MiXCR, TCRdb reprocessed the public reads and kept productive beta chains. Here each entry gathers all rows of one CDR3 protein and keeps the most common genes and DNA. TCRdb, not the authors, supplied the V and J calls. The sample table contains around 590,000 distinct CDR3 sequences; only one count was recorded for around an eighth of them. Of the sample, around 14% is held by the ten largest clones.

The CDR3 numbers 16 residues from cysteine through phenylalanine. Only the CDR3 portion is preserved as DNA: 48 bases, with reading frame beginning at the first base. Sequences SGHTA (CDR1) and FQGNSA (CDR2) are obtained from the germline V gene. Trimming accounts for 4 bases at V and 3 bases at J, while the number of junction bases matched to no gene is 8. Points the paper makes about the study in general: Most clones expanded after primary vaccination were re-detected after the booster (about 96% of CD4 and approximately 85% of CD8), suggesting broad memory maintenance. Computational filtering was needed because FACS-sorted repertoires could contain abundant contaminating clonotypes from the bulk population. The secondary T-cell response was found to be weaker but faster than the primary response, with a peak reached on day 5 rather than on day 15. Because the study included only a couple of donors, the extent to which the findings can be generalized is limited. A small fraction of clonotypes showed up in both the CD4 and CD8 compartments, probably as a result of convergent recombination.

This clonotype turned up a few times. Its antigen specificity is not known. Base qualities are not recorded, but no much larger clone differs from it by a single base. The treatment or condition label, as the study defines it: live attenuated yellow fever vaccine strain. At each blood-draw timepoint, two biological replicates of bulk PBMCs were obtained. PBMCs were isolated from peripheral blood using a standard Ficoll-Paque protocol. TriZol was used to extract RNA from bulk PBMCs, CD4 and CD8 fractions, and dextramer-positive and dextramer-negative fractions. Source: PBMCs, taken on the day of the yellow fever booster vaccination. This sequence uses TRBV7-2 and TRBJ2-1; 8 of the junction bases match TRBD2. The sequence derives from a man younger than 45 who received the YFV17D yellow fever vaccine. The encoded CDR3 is CASSWRAGAGYNEQFF. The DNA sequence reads TGTGCCAGCAGCTGGCGAGCGGGAGCCGGCTACAATGAGCAGTTCTTC.